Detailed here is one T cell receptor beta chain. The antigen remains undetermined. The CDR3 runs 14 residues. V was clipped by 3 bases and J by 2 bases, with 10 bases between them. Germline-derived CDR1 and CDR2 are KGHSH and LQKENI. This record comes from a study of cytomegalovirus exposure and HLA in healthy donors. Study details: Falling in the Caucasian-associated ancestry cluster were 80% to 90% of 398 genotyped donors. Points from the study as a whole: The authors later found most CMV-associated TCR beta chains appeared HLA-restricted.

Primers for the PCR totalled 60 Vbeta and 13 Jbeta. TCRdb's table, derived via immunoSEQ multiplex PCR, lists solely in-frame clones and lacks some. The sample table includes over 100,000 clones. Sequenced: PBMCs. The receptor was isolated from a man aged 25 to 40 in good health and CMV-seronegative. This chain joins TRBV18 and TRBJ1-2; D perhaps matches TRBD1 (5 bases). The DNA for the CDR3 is TGTGCCAGCTCACCCGCAGGGAACAACTATGGCTACACCTTC. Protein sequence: CASSPAGNNYGYTF.